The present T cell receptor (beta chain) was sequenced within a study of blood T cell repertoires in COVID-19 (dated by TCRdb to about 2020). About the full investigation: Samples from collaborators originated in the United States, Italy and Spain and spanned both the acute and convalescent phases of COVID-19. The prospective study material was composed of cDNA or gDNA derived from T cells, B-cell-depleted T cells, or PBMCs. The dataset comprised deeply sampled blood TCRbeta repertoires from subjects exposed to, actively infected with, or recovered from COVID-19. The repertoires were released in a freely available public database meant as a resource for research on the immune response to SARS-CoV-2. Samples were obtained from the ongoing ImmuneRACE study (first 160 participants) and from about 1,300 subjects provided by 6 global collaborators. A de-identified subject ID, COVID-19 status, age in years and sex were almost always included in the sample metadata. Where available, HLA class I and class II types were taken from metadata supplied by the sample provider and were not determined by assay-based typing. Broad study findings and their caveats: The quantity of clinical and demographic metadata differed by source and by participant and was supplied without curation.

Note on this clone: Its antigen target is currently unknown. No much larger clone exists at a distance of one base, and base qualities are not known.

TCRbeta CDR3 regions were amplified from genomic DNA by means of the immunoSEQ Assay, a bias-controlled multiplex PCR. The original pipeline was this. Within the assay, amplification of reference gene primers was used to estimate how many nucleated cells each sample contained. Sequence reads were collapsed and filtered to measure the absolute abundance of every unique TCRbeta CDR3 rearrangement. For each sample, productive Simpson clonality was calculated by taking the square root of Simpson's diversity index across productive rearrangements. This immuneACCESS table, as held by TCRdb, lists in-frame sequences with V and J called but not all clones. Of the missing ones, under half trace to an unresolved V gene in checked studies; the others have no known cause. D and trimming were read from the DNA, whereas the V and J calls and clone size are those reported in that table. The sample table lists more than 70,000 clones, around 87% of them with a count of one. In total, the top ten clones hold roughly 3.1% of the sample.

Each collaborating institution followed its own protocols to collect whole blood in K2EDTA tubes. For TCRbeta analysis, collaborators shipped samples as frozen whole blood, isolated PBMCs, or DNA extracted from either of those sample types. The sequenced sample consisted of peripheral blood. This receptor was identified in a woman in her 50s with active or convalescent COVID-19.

The CDR3 region reads CASSPGQGETQYF. The nucleotides are TGTGCCAGCAGCCCCGGACAGGGAGAGACCCAGTACTTC. This receptor chain uses TRBV7-9 and TRBJ2-5; 8 bases in the junction line up with TRBD1. The CDR3 covers 13 residues, taking in both the cysteine and the phenylalanine. Of the read, only the CDR3 DNA is kept; its 39 bases are in frame from base 1. The germline V gene (reference sequence) sets CDR1 to SEHNR and CDR2 to FQNEAQ. Trimmed from V: 5 bases; trimmed from J: 4 bases; junction bases lacking a gene match: 3.